The 9 T cell receptor beta chains below all came from one sample that was sequenced in a study of shared clonotypes between healthy human individuals. Produced via immunoSEQ multiplex PCR; TCRdb's table is partial and in-frame only. The sample contains roughly 2,500,000 clones, 93% of which appear only once. The source material was naive CD4+ T cells from PBMCs. Subset of the sample: CD45RA+ positively selected. These receptors were taken from a young man in good health. Some clones in this sample may be carry-over from other donors' samples.

This chain connects TRBV19 to TRBJ2-7, with TRBD2 identical over 9 bases. Losses at the gene ends were 5 bases for V and 0 bases for J; bases not matched to a gene: 5. Germline assignment: CDR1 LNHDA and CDR2 SQIVND (reference sequence). This CDR3 has 15 amino acids. The CDR3 region is CASSSLAGSSYEQYF. The CDR3 DNA sequence: TGTGCCAGTAGTTCCCTAGCGGGAAGCTCCTACGAGCAGTACTTC.

This clone has only one observation. V is TRBV7-2 and J is TRBJ2-1, with D perhaps given as TRBD1 or TRBD2 (5 bases each). The V gene's germline CDR1 is SGHTA and CDR2 FQGNSA. The CDR3 runs 14 residues. The V gene lost 4 bases and the J gene lost 7 bases, with 14 bases spanning the gap. CDR3 sequence: CASSSGQGENEQFF. CDR3 in DNA: TGTGCCAGCAGCTCCGGCCAAGGGGAGAATGAGCAGTTCTTC.

The chain uses TRBV5-4 and TRBJ2-2; 12 positions match TRBD2. Per germline, CDR1 SGHNT and CDR2 YYREEE (reference sequence). Trimming took 5 bases from V and 3 from J; bases not matched to a gene: 5. The CDR3 is 16 amino acids. Here the CDR3 DNA reads TGTGCCAGCAGACGACTAGCGGGAGTAGACACCGGGGAGCTGTTTTTT. This encodes CASRRLAGVDTGELFF.

The chain carries TRBV19 and TRBJ2-1; 7 bases match TRBD1. Per germline, CDR1 LNHDA and CDR2 SQIVND (reference sequence). This CDR3 has 14 amino acids. J gave up 6 bases and V 6 bases, and 8 bases lay outside the gene matches. CDR3 nucleotides: TGTGCCAGTAGGAGACAGGGAATCTCCAATGAGCAGTTCTTC. Protein product: CASRRQGISNEQFF.

This rearrangement joins TRBV28 to TRBJ2-5; tentative D call: TRBD2 (6 bases). The CDR3 length is 14 residues. Trimming removed 6 bases from V and 2 bases from J, with 13 bases in between. Germline values: CDR1 MDHEN, CDR2 SYDVKM. The CDR3 spells CASRVSGYQETQYF. The DNA of the CDR3 is TGTGCCAGCAGAGTTAGCGGATATCAAGAGACCCAGTACTTC.

V is TRBV9 and J is TRBJ2-7, with D maybe TRBD1 (6 bases). CDR1 and CDR2 from the germline V gene are SGDLS and YYNGEE. The CDR3 has 14 amino acids. V dropped 2 bases and J dropped 4 bases, with 13 bases sitting between them. CDR3 loop: CASSVQGRGYEQYF. CDR3 bases: TGTGCCAGCAGCGTCCAGGGGAGAGGGTACGAGCAGTACTTC.

The chain uses TRBV15 and TRBJ2-7; D perhaps matches TRBD2 (6 bases). This CDR3 is 14 amino acids long. Germline V CDR1 and CDR2: LNHNV, YYDKDF (reference sequence). V gave up 6 bases and J gave up 0 bases, with 12 bases separating them. The CDR3 DNA sequence: TGTGCCACCAGGGCGGGGCAACACTCCTACGAGCAGTACTTC. Its translation: CATRAGQHSYEQYF.

The rearrangement links TRBV29-1 to TRBJ2-5; TRBD2 aligns across 10 bases. V dropped 3 bases and J dropped 5; count of bases not matched to a gene: 9. Germline-derived CDR1 and CDR2 are SQVTM and ANQGSEA. This CDR3 has 15 residues. The CDR3 coding sequence is TGCAGCGTTGATCAAGCGGGAGGGTCGCGGGAGACCCAGTACTTC. Residues: CSVDQAGGSRETQYF. Full variable domain (missing parts from reference TRBV29-1 and TRBJ2-5): SAVISQKPSRDICQRGTSLTIQCQVDSQVTMMFWYRQQPGQSLTLIATANQGSEATYESGFVIDKFPISRPNLTFSTLTVSNMSPEDSSIYLCSVDQAGGSRETQYFGPGTRLLVL.

This chain joins TRBV5-4 and TRBJ2-1, with 7 bases fitting TRBD2. The germline CDR1 and CDR2 sequences are SGHNT and YYREEE (reference sequence). With 0 bases clipped from V and 10 bases from J, the junction kept 13 bases outside the gene matches. This CDR3 spans 16 amino acids. CDR3 sequence: CASSLGRLAVNREQFF. CDR3 DNA sequence: TGTGCCAGCAGCTTGGGGCGGCTAGCGGTCAATAGGGAGCAGTTCTTC.